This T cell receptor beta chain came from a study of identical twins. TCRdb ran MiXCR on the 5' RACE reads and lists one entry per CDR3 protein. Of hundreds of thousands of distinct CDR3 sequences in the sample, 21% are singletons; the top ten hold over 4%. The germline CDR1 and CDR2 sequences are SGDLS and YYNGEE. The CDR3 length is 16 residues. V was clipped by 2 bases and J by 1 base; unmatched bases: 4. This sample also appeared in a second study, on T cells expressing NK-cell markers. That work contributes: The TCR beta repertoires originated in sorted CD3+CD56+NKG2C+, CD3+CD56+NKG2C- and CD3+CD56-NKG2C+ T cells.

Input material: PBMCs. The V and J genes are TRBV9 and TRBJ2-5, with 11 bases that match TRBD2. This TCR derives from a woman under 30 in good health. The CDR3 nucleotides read TGTGCCAGCAGCGTTACTAGCGGGGGAGTCCAAGAGACCCAGTACTTC. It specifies CASSVTSGGVQETQYF.